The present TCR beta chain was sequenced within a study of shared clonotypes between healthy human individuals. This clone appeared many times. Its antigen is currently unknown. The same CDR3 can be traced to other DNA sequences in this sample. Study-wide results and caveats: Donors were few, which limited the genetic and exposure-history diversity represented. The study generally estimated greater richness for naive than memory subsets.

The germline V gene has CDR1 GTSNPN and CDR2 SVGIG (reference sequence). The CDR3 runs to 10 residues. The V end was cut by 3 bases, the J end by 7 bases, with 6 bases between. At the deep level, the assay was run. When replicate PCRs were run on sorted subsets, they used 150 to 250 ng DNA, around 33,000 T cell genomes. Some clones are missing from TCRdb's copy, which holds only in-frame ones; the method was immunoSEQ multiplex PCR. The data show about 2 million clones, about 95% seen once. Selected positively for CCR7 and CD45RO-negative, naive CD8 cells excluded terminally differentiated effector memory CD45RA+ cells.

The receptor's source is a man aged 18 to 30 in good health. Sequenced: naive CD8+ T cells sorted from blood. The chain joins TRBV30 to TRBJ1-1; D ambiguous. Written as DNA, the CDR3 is TGTGCCTGGAGCTCGGTTGAAGCTTTCTTT. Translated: CAWSSVEAFF.